These T cell receptor beta chains were read from a single sample in a study of CD8 T cells in ankylosing spondylitis. Via MiXCR, TCRdb re-called the 5' RACE reads, giving one row per CDR3 protein. Of about 350,000 distinct CDR3 sequences listed, more than 20% are singletons. Sequencing was carried out using blood, either unsorted or a sorted T cell fraction (not recorded which). The receptor source for this set is a male donor with ankylosing spondylitis or in good health (not recorded which). Each CDR3 is given without its conserved first and last residue.

>TRBJ2-7|TRBV7-9
ASSSRTRTHVEQY
>TRBJ2-1|TRBV28
ASTRRGGPYNEQF
>TRBJ1-2|TRBV12-3/TRBV12-4
ASSPDTSFGYT
>TRBJ2-1|TRBV29-1
SVGGGLAGKPYNEQF
>TRBJ2-1|TRBV12-3/TRBV12-4
ASSSEDNEQF
>TRBJ2-1|TRBV29-1
SAEPEGLAGGPFNEQF
>TRBJ2-7|TRBV10-1
ASSDIHEQY
>TRBJ2-7|TRBV6-5
ASSYSAGGNEQY
>TRBJ2-7|TRBV12-3/TRBV12-4
ASSLDLGPEQY
>TRBJ2-2|TRBV29-1
SVEGPGPGELF
>TRBJ2-7|TRBV4-1
ASSLTPGTGGDEQY
>TRBJ2-7|TRBV29-1
SVEGWQGSVDEQY
>TRBJ2-1|TRBV28
ASRPDERGGVEQF
>TRBJ2-3|TRBV9
ASTPLGSASTDTQY
>TRBJ2-2|TRBV27
ASSFGPAGELF
>TRBJ2-3|TRBV4-1
ASSQVGRYTDTQY
>TRBJ2-1|TRBV12-3/TRBV12-4
ASSLGAGAPNEQF
>TRBJ1-2|TRBV6-1
ASSPRTGRLYGYT
>TRBJ2-1|TRBV6-5
ASSYPAGQVNEQF
>TRBJ2-5|TRBV11-2
ASSPLERGGWDETQY
>TRBJ1-1|TRBV29-1
SFATGFRTEAF
>TRBJ2-1|TRBV20-1
SAVEGGGSYNEQF
>TRBJ2-1|TRBV28
ASSLQQGPYNEQF
>TRBJ2-2|TRBV7-2
ASRSSNTGELF
>TRBJ2-3|TRBV20-1
SASGAGGQTDTQY
>TRBJ2-3|TRBV7-4
ASSFPPELWPVTDTQY
>TRBJ2-1|TRBV6-4
ASILQLLVNNEQF
>TRBJ2-2|TRBV12-3/TRBV12-4
ASSSGDSPTGELF
>TRBJ2-7|TRBV7-9
ASSSRGSREEQY
>TRBJ2-7|TRBV7-9
ASSLGEGGSMDEQY
>TRBJ2-5|TRBV5-1
ASSLAGGSAETQY
>TRBJ2-1|TRBV20-1
SAPGGPFNEQF
>TRBJ2-3|TRBV9
ASTTGQMFTDTQY
>TRBJ2-3|TRBV5-5
ASSSLEDTQY
>TRBJ2-3|TRBV19
ASIEGPGDTQY
>TRBJ2-3|TRBV12-3/TRBV12-4
ASSLGLAGPTDTQY
>TRBJ2-5|TRBV6-2/TRBV6-3
ASSYGADQETQY
>TRBJ2-7|TRBV5-1
ASNNRTGGVGYEQY
>TRBJ2-7|TRBV9
ASSRQGSNEQY
>TRBJ1-4|TRBV6-1
ASNPGFFGEKLF
>TRBJ1-2|TRBV29-1
SVEDGFGVGYT
>TRBJ2-7|TRBV3-1
ASSQDNYEQY
>TRBJ2-7|TRBV7-8
ASSSDGDYEQY
>TRBJ2-3|TRBV5-1
ASTKGFTRTDTQY
>TRBJ2-7|TRBV12-3/TRBV12-4
ASSSDGGYEQY
>TRBJ1-5|TRBV4-1
ASSQEGGPQH
>TRBJ2-1|TRBV11-2
ASSSDLGGQF
>TRBJ2-7|TRBV20-1
SARDRGVFKQY
>TRBJ2-3|TRBV12-3/TRBV12-4
ASSSAPAGQDTQY
>TRBJ2-6|TRBV4-2
ASSQGAPPGANVLT
>TRBJ2-6|TRBV11-2
ASSPGTSGALLHVLT
>TRBJ2-7|TRBV6-5
ASSFSVDVAYEQY
>TRBJ2-7|TRBV12-3/TRBV12-4
ASSRGTETYEQY
>TRBJ1-5|TRBV18
ASAEGGGNQPQH